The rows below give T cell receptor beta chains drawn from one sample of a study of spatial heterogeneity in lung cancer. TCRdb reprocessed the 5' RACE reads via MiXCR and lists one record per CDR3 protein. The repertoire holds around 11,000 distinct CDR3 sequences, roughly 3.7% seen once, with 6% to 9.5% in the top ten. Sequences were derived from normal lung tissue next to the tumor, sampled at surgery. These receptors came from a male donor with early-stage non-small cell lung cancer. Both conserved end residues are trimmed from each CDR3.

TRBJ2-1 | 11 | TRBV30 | AWSATSGYEQF
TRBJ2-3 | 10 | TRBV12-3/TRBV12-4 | ASSLTSNTQY
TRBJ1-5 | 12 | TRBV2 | ASTPNYGSQPQH
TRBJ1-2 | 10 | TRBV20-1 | SARPDRGGYT
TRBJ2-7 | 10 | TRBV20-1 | SASSQRYEQY
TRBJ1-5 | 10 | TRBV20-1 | SAWRYNQPQH
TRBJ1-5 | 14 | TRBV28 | ASSKPGQGPNQPQH
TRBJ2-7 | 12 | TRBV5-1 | ASSIGPIAYEQY
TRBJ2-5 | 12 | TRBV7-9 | ASSLVAVQETQY
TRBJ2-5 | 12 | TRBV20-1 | SARHQGGQETQY
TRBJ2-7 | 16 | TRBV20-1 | SARDNSRGLAVTYEQY
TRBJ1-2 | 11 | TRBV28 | ASSLVPSYGYT
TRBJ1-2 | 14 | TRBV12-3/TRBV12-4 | ASSLANWGANYGYT
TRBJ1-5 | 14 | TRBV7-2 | ASSFGDRGNNQPQH
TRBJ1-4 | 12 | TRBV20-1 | SARRGQGVEKLF
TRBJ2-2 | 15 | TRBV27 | ASSSGTGPGGTGELF
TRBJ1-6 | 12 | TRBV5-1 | ASGTGSYNSPLH
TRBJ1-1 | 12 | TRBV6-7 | ASRSREDRTEAF
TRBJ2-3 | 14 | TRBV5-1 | ASSLAASGSTDTQY
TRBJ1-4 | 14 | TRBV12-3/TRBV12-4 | ASSLALGGINEKLF
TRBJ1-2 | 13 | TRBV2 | ASRRDGLANYGYT
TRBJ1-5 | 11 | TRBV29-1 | SVGGYSNQPQH